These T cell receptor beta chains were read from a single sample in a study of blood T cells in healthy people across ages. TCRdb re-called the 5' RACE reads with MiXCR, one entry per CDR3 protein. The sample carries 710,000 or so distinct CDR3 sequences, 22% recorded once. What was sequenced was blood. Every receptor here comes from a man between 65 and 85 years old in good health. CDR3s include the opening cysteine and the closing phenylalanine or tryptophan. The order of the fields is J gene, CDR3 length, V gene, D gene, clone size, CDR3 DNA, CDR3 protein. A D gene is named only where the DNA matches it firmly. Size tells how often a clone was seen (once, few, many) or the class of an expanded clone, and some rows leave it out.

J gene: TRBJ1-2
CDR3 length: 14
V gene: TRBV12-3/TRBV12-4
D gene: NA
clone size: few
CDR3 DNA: TGTGCCAGCAGTTTAGGGACATACGTCTTCGGCTACACCTTC
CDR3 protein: CASSLGTYVFGYTF

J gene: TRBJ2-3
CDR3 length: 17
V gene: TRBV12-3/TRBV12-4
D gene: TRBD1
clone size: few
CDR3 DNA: TGTGCCAGCTTTTCCGGGACAGGTGGTTTGGGGACAGATACGCAGTATTTT
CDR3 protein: CASFSGTGGLGTDTQYF

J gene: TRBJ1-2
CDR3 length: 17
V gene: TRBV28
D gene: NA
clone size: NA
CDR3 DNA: TGTGCCAGCAGCCCAGAATTGGGGACCCCCTCTAACTATGGCTACACCTTC
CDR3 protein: CASSPELGTPSNYGYTF

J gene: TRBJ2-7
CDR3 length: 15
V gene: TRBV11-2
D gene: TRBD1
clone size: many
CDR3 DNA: TGTGCCAGCAGCCCCGGGACAGGACCCAAATACGAGCAGTACTTC
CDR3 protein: CASSPGTGPKYEQYF

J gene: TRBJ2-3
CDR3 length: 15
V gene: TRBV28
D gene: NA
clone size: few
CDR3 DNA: TGTGCCAGCACCGCGGGACACGGGCCCCCAGATACGCAGTATTTT
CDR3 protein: CASTAGHGPPDTQYF

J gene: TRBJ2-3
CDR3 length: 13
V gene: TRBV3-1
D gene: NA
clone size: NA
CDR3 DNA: TGTGCCAGCAGCCAAGTCACGGACGATACGCAGTATTTT
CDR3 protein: CASSQVTDDTQYF

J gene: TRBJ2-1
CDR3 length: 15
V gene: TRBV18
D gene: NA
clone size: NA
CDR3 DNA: TGTGCCAGCTCACCTGGGCAATCTACCTACAATGAGCAGTTCTTC
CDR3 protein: CASSPGQSTYNEQFF

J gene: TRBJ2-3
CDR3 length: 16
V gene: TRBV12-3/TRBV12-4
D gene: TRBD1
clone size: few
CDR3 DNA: TGTGCCAGCAGTTTCGGGGCTCAGGGGGGCACAGATACGCAGTATTTT
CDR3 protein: CASSFGAQGGTDTQYF

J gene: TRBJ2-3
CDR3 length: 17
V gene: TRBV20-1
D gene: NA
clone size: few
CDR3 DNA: TGCAGTGCTAGAGAGAGGGGGGGGACAGTAAGCACAGATACGCAGTATTTT
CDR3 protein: CSARERGGTVSTDTQYF

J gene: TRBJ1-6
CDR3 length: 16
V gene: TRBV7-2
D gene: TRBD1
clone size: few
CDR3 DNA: TGTGCCAGCAGCTCCCCCCGGGACAGTCTTTTTTCACCCCTCCACTTT
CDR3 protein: CASSSPRDSLFSPLHF

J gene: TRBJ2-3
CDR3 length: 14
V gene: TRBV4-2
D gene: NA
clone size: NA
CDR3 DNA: TGTGCCAGCAGCCAAGGGCCCCCCCGGGATACGCAGTATTTT
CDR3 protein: CASSQGPPRDTQYF

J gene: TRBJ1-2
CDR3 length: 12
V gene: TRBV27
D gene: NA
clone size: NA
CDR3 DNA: TGTGCCACCCATATGCTAGGTGGTGGCTACACCTTC
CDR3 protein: CATHMLGGGYTF

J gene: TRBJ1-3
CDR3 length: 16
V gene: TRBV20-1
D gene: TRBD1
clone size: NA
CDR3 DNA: TGCAGTGCTAGACAGGGGGCCCTTTTGTCTGGAAACACCATATATTTT
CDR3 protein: CSARQGALLSGNTIYF

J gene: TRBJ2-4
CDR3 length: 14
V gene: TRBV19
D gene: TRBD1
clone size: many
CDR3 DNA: TGTGCCAGTAGTACGACAGGGCAGGTGGACATTCAGTACTTC
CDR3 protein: CASSTTGQVDIQYF

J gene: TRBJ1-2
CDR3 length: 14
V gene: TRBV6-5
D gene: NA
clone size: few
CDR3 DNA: TGTGCCAGCAGCCCAGGCCGAGGTGGCTATGGCTACACCTTC
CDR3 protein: CASSPGRGGYGYTF

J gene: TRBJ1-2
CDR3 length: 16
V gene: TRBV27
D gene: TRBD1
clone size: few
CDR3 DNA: TGTGCCAGCAGTTTTAAACGGGACAGCGCTAACTATGGCTACACCTTC
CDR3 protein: CASSFKRDSANYGYTF

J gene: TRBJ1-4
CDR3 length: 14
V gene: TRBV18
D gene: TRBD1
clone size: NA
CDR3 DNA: TGTGCCAGCTCACCGGGACAGAGAAATGAAAAACTGTTTTTT
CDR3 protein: CASSPGQRNEKLFF

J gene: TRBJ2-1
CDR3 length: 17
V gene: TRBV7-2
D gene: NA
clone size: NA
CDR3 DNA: TGTGCCAGCAGCCGCACTACCTGGCGTGGACCCTACAATGAGCAGTTCTTC
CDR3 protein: CASSRTTWRGPYNEQFF

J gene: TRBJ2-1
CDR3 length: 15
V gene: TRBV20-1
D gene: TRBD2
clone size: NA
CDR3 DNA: TGCAGTGCGAATCCCGGGACTAGCGGGATCTATGAGCAGTTCTTC
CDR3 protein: CSANPGTSGIYEQFF

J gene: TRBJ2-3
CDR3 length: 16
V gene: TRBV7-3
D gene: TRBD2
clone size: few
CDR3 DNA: TGTGCCAGCAGTGCCCGGACTAGCGGGAGGGAAGATACGCAGTATTTT
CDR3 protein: CASSARTSGREDTQYF

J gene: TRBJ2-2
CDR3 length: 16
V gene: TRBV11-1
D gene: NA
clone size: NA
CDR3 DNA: TGTGCCAGCAGCTTAGTCGGGGGGCCGGACACCGGGGAGCTGTTTTTT
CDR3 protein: CASSLVGGPDTGELFF

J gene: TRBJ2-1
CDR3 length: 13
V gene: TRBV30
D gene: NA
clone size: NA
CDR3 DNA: TGTGCCTGGGACCTCGGCACCCACAATGAGCAGTTCTTC
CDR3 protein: CAWDLGTHNEQFF

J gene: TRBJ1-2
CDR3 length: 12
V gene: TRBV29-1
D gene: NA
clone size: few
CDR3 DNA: TGCAGCGTCGGAGGGGGGGCTGCTGGCTACACCTTC
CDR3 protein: CSVGGGAAGYTF

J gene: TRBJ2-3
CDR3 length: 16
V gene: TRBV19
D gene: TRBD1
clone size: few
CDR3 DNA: TGTGCCAGTACCACAAAACCGGGACAGGGCACATATACGCAGTATTTT
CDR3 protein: CASTTKPGQGTYTQYF

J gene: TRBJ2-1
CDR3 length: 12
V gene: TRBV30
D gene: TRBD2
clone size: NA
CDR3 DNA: TGTGCCTTACGGGGAGGGAGGGATGAGCAGTTCTTC
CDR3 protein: CALRGGRDEQFF

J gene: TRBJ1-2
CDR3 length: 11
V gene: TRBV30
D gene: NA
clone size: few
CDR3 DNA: TGTGCCTGGAGTGCCGGATATGGCTACACCTTC
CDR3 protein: CAWSAGYGYTF

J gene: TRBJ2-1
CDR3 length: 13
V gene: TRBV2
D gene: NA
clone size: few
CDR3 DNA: TGTGCCAGCAGGGAGGACAGAAATAAGCCACAGTTCTTC
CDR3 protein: CASREDRNKPQFF

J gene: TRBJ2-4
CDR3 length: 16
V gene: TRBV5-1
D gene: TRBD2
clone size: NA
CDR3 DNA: TGCGCCAGCAGCCCAAGCGGGGATCTAGCCAAAAACATTCAGTACTTC
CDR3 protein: CASSPSGDLAKNIQYF

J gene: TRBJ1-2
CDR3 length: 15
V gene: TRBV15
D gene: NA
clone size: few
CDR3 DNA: TGTGCCACCAGCAGAGATTCACGGAAGAACTATGGCTACACCTTC
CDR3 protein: CATSRDSRKNYGYTF

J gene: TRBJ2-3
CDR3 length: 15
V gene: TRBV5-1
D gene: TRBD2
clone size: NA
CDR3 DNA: TGCGCCAGCAGCTTGGGAGCGGGGGTCGAAGATACGCAGTATTTT
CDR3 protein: CASSLGAGVEDTQYF

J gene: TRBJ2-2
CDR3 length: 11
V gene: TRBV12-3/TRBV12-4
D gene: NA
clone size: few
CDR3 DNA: TGTGCCACCCAGGGTCCCGGGGAGCTGTTTTTT
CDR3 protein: CATQGPGELFF

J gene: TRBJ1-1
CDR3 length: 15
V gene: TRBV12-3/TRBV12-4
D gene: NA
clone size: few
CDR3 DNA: TGTGCCAGCAGTTTCCATGGACGGCAGAACACTGAAGCTTTCTTT
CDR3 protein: CASSFHGRQNTEAFF

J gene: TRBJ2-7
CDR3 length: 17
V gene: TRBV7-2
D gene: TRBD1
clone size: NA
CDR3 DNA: TGTGCCAGCAGCTATAACCCTTTTGGGACAGGTACCTACGAGCAGTACTTC
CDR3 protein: CASSYNPFGTGTYEQYF

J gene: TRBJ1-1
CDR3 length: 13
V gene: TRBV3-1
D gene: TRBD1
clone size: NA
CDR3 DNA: TGTGCCAGCAGCGACGCGGACAGGGGGTACGCTTTCTTT
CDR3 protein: CASSDADRGYAFF

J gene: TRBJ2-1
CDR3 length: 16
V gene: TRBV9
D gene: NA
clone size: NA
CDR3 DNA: TGTGCCAGCAGCGGCCGCGTGTCTCCACGGTGCAGTGAGCAGTTCTTC
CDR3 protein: CASSGRVSPRCSEQFF

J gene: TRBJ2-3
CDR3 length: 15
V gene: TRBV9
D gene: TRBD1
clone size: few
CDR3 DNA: TGTGCCAGCAGCGTCGGGACAGGGTTCTGGGATACGCAGTATTTT
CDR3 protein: CASSVGTGFWDTQYF

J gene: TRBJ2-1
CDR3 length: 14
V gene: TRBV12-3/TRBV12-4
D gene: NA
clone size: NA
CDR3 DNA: TGTGCCAGCAGTTTATGGGAGAACAACAATGAGCAGTTCTTC
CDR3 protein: CASSLWENNNEQFF

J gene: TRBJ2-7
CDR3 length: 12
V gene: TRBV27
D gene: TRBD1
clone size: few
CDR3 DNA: TGTGCCAGTGGGACAGGGAGGTACGAGCAGTACTTC
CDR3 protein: CASGTGRYEQYF

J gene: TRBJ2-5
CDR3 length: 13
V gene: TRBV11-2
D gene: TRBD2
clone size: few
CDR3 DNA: TGTGCCAGCAGCTCCCGTACCAGCGGGGGGTGTCACTTC
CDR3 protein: CASSSRTSGGCHF

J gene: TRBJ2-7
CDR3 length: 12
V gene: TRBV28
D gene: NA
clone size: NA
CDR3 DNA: TGTGCCAGCACCTCGGTCGGCTACGAGCAGTACTTC
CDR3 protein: CASTSVGYEQYF